Included here is one T cell receptor (beta chain) sequence, with context. TCR beta cDNA was reverse-transcribed from approximately 0.45 ug of total RNA. The reaction used a constant-region primer and ProtoScript II reverse transcriptase. ARM-PCR was slightly modified, and three nested multiplex PCR rounds with it gave rise to the TCR beta libraries. The first two PCR rounds used TRBV1-TRBV30 forward primers with a C-beta reverse primer, 9 to 10 cycles each. TCRdb re-called the multiplex PCR reads through MiXCR, storing one row per CDR3 protein. The sample includes hundreds of thousands of distinct CDR3 sequences, 50% to 60% seen only once; the top ten take 17%. The sample belongs to a study of tumor-infiltrating lymphocytes in primary liver carcinoma. Across the whole study: Patients underwent resection of primary liver carcinoma. Samples gave roughly 3.5 to 7.5 million productive TCRbeta reads, similar across tissue types.

Germline DNA was extracted alongside blood RNA, which was obtained from unsorted whole blood. This CDR3 spans 18 amino acids. V was cut by 4 bases and J by 0 bases, with 18 bases left in between. Germline V CDR1 and CDR2: SEHNR, FQNEAQ (reference sequence). This TCR was sampled from a woman aged 25-40 years with primary liver carcinoma and hepatitis B virus infection. Input material: peripheral blood. This rearrangement joins TRBV7-9 to TRBJ1-4; D not resolved. CDR3 nucleotides: TGTGCCAGCAGCTCCACCCTAAGAGGGTTTGCAACTAATGAAAAACTGTTTTTT. Amino acid sequence: CASSSTLRGFATNEKLFF.